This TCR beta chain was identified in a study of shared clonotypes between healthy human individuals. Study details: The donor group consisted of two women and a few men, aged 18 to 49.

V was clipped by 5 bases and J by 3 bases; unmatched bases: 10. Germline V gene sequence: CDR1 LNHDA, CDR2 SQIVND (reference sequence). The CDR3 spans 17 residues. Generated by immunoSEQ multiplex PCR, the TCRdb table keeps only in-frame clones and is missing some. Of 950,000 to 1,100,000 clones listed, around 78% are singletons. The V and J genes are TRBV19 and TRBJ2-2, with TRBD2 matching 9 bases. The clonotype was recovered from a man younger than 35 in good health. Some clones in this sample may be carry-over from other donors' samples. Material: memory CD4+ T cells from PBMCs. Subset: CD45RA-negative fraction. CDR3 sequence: CASSFALAGTYTGELFF. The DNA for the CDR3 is TGTGCCAGTAGTTTTGCCCTAGCGGGGACCTACACCGGGGAGCTGTTTTTT.